Reported below is one T cell receptor (beta chain). Its antigen remains unknown. Amplification used 60 V beta primers and 13 J beta primers. TCRdb's copy holds only in-frame clones and misses some; the assay was immunoSEQ multiplex PCR. The table includes just over 95,000 clones, about 79% detected once. After removal of 5 bases from V and 6 bases from J, the junction contained 13 bases not matched to a gene. The germline V gene has CDR1 SGHVS and CDR2 FNYEAQ. This CDR3 spans 15 amino acids. PBMC sampling occurred before vaccination, two weeks after the third dose, and at progression. The sample belongs to a study of glioma-infiltrating T cells after dendritic cell vaccination. Looking at the study overall: Treatment, given 2003 to 2012, was autologous tumor lysate-pulsed dendritic cell vaccination.

Study outcomes and limitations: No direct clonality-survival link was found; a diverse polyclonal response may matter.

The clonotype comes from a human donor with glioblastoma. The chain carries TRBV7-6 and TRBJ2-7, with 7 bases that match TRBD1. The material sequenced was blood, taken before dendritic cell vaccination. CDR3 amino acids: CASSTALDGTAEQYF. The CDR3 coding sequence is TGTGCCAGCAGCACAGCCCTGGATGGGACAGCCGAGCAGTACTTC.